Following are 7 T cell receptor beta chains from one sample sequenced in a study of blood T cells in healthy people across ages. Combining a sample-barcoded 5' primer with a J-beta primer mix, a second PCR ran for 7 to 11 cycles. One entry per CDR3 protein, called by TCRdb with MiXCR from the 5' RACE reads. Seen here are approximately 810,000 distinct CDR3 sequences, 30% to 45% observed once, and the top ten hold 13%. Sample: blood. The receptors were sampled from a man between 18 and 29 years old in good health.

This clonotype came up many times. This rearrangement joins TRBV18 to TRBJ2-5; perhaps D is TRBD1 or TRBD2 (5 bases each). The CDR3 sequence is 16 residues long. V was clipped by 8 bases and J by 0 bases, with 19 bases between them. Per germline, CDR1 KGHSH and CDR2 LQKENI. The CDR3 DNA sequence: TGTGCCAGCCTAAGTCCCCCCCAGGGAGACCAAGAGACCCAGTACTTC. Amino acid sequence: CASLSPPQGDQETQYF.

V gene TRBV12-3 or TRBV12-4 combines with J gene TRBJ2-1, with TRBD2 matching over 8 bases. V lost 4 bases to trimming and J lost 5 bases; unmatched junction nucleotides: 4. This CDR3 is built from 14 residues. The DNA for the CDR3 is TGTGCCAGCAGTTACGGGGGGGTACACAATGAGCAGTTCTTC. It is translated as CASSYGGVHNEQFF.

With regard to this clonotype: It may be a read error: a sequence one base away is much more abundant. V usage is TRBV29-1 and J usage is TRBJ1-2, with D perhaps matching TRBD1 (6 bases). CDR1 is SQVTM, CDR2 ANQGSEA, per germline. CDR3 length equals 10 residues. DNA of the CDR3: TGCAGCGTTGCAGGGGATGGCTACAGCTTC. This encodes CSVAGDGYSF.

The chain couples TRBV4-3 to TRBJ2-1; 9 nucleotides agree with TRBD2. V lost 4 bases and J lost 9; bases outside the gene matches: 10. The CDR3 covers 15 residues. The germline V gene has CDR1 LGHNA and CDR2 YSLEER. The CDR3 loop reads CASSPGTSNLGEQFF. Here the CDR3 DNA reads TGCGCCAGCAGCCCGGGGACTAGCAATTTGGGTGAGCAGTTCTTC.

A single count supports this clonotype. The V and J genes are TRBV18 and TRBJ1-1; D might be TRBD1 (6 bases). Germline V gene lookup returns CDR1 KGHSH and CDR2 LQKENI. V was trimmed by 2 bases and J by 2 bases, leaving 12 bases between them. This CDR3 has 15 residues. Here the CDR3 reads CASSPSGHPNTEAFF. CDR3 bases: TGTGCCAGCTCACCATCGGGACACCCTAACACTGAAGCTTTCTTT.

This rearrangement joins TRBV12-3 or TRBV12-4 to TRBJ2-2, with D perhaps given as TRBD1 or TRBD2 (5 bases each). Trimming left V 8 bases short and J 6 bases short, with 16 bases between. The CDR3 is 14 amino acids. CDR3 sequence: CASSLLGVAGELFF. In DNA form, the CDR3 reads TGTGCCAGCTCTCTGTTGGGGGTAGCCGGGGAGCTGTTTTTT.

This clonotype was picked up a small number of times. The J gene is TRBJ2-7, the V gene TRBV6-2 or TRBV6-3; 7 positions match TRBD1. This CDR3 spans 20 amino acids. Unmatched junction bases numbered 17, after V lost 0 bases and J lost 0 bases. The germline CDR1 and CDR2 sequences are MNHEY and SVGEGT. CDR3 protein: CASSYSTGQYDPMPSYEQYF. CDR3 nucleotide sequence: TGTGCCAGCAGTTACTCGACGGGACAGTACGACCCCATGCCCTCCTACGAGCAGTACTTC.